This T cell receptor beta chain was captured by sequencing in a study of cytomegalovirus exposure and HLA in healthy donors. The CDR3 loop spans 15 amino acids. CDR1 and CDR2 (germline): SGHRS, YFSETQ. V shed 0 bases and J shed 8 bases, with 16 bases lying between them. 60 Vbeta and 13 Jbeta primers were used in PCR. Data came from immunoSEQ multiplex PCR; TCRdb stores just in-frame clones and leaves some out. This repertoire shows some 88,000 clones, roughly three fifths found once; its top ten account for around 6.3%. The clonotype originates from a woman in her thirties in good health and CMV-seronegative. This chain joins TRBV5-1 and TRBJ2-3, with D perhaps matching TRBD2 (5 bases). The sample comprised PBMCs. The CDR3: CASSLGRGPLGTQYF. CDR3 DNA sequence: TGCGCCAGCAGCTTGGGTCGGGGTCCACTGGGTACGCAGTATTTT.